This TCR beta chain was sequenced during a study of T cell changes during pregnancy in multiple sclerosis. The CDR3 is made up of 14 amino acids. Germline V lookup: CDR1 SGHRS, CDR2 YFSETQ. Trimming shortened V by 7 bases and J by 3 bases, and 16 bases separated the two germline ends. Sequencing used immunoSEQ multiplex PCR; TCRdb keeps in-frame clones, though not all of them. The table records about 77,000 clones, roughly 90% of them present only once. The sequence was collected from a female donor with multiple sclerosis, enrolled in a pregnancy study. V is TRBV5-1 and J is TRBJ1-1; D might be TRBD1 (5 bases). The specimen comprised peripheral blood, sampled before pregnancy. CDR3 sequence (DNA): TGCGCCAGCGCGGGACGGGGGGAGGACACTGAAGCTTTCTTT. This gives the protein CASAGRGEDTEAFF.